The clone carrying this T cell receptor (beta chain) came up many times. Its matching antigen is unknown. Production of TCR cDNA was by 5'RACE template switching, which also added a universal primer site and UMIs. TCRdb passed the 5' RACE reads through MiXCR, listing each CDR3 protein once. Of about 320,000 distinct CDR3 sequences in the sample, 12% are singletons; the top ten hold roughly 3%. The data derive from a study of T cells after yellow fever vaccination. General study points: Some clonotypes, a small share, were shared between CD4 and CD8 compartments. In FACS-sorted repertoires, abundant clonotypes from the bulk population could appear as contaminants. Detected again after the booster were most primary-vaccination clones, at 95% to 96% CD4 and approximately 85% CD8.

The CDR3 spans 16 residues. After removal of 6 bases from V and 6 bases from J, the junction contained 13 bases not matched to a gene. CDR1 and CDR2 from the germline V gene are MNHNS and SASEGT. The sequencing used CD4+ T cells sorted from PBMCs, collected 15 days after the yellow fever booster vaccination. The V gene is TRBV6-1, the J gene TRBJ2-2; 7 bases line up with TRBD1. This clonotype originated in a man younger than 30 who received the YFV17D yellow fever vaccine. The CDR3: CASRDRPGTVSGELFF. The CDR3 DNA reads TGTGCCAGCAGGGACCGTCCCGGGACAGTTTCCGGGGAGCTGTTTTTT.